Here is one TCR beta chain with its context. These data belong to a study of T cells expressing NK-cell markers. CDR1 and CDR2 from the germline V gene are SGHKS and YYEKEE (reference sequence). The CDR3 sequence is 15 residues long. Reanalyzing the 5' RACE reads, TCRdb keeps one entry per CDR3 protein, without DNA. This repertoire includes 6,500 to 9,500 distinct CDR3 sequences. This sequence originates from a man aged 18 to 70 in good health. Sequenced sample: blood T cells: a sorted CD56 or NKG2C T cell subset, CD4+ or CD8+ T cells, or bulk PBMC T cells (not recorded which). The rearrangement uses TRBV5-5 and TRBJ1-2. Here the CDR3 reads CASNPIVAVNYGYTF.